The rows below give T cell receptor beta chains drawn from one sample of a study of long-term antiretroviral therapy in people with HIV. Measured with immunoSEQ multiplex PCR; TCRdb has only the in-frame clones, and not every one. Found here are 15,000 to 20,000 clones, about four fifths of them singletons; the top ten hold around 20%. Sequenced here: unsorted PBMCs, sampled just before starting antiretroviral therapy. These receptors were obtained from a middle-aged man with HIV. The CDR3 runs from the conserved cysteine through the conserved F or W. D genes are given only for firm matches. Clone sizes are given selectively: once, few, many, or a class where the clone is expanded.

d_call: TRBD2; clone_size: -; v_call: TRBV5-6; j_call: TRBJ2-5; cdr3_nt: TGTGCCAGCAGCCGGACTAGCGGGAGAGAGACCCAGTACTTC; cdr3_aa: CASSRTSGRETQYF
d_call: TRBD1; clone_size: -; v_call: TRBV9; j_call: TRBJ2-7; cdr3_nt: TGTGCCAGCAGCGGAGGACAGGGAGTCCCCTACGAGCAGTACTTC; cdr3_aa: CASSGGQGVPYEQYF
d_call: -; clone_size: once; v_call: TRBV30; j_call: TRBJ2-7; cdr3_nt: TGTGCCTGGTCAGACGGAAGTAGCTCCTACGAGCAGTACTTC; cdr3_aa: CAWSDGSSSYEQYF
d_call: -; clone_size: once; v_call: TRBV5-6; j_call: TRBJ1-5; cdr3_nt: TGTGCCAGCAGCTTGGCCCGAGGCAAAATTAGCAATCAGCCCCAGCATTTT; cdr3_aa: CASSLARGKISNQPQHF
d_call: TRBD1; clone_size: -; v_call: TRBV5-1; j_call: TRBJ1-3; cdr3_nt: TGCGCCAGCAGCTACTCGTCCGACAGGGGCTTTGGAAACACCATATATTTT; cdr3_aa: CASSYSSDRGFGNTIYF
d_call: TRBD2; clone_size: -; v_call: TRBV5-1; j_call: TRBJ2-1; cdr3_nt: TGCGCCAGCAAGCCTAGCGGGAGTGTCTCCTACAATGAGCAGTTCTTC; cdr3_aa: CASKPSGSVSYNEQFF
d_call: -; clone_size: -; v_call: TRBV25-1; j_call: TRBJ1-4; cdr3_nt: TGTGCCAGCAGTGAAGGTGCATTGAGTGGTGAAAAACTGTTTTTT; cdr3_aa: CASSEGALSGEKLFF
d_call: -; clone_size: -; v_call: TRBV6-1; j_call: TRBJ2-4; cdr3_nt: TGTGCCAGCAGTGTGAACCCGGAAATGGACATTCAGTACTTC; cdr3_aa: CASSVNPEMDIQYF
d_call: -; clone_size: -; v_call: TRBV6-5; j_call: TRBJ1-1; cdr3_nt: TGTGCCAGCAGCCCAACACTGAACACTGAAGCTTTCTTT; cdr3_aa: CASSPTLNTEAFF
d_call: -; clone_size: -; v_call: TRBV30; j_call: TRBJ1-1; cdr3_nt: TGTGCCTGGAGTACGGGGGCGAACACTGAAGCTTTCTTT; cdr3_aa: CAWSTGANTEAFF
d_call: TRBD1; clone_size: -; v_call: TRBV5-1; j_call: TRBJ1-1; cdr3_nt: TGCGCCAGCAGCGGAGGGACAGGCGGGAACACTGAAGCTTTCTTT; cdr3_aa: CASSGGTGGNTEAFF
d_call: -; clone_size: -; v_call: TRBV10-2; j_call: TRBJ1-2; cdr3_nt: TGCGCCAGCAGTGAGTCATATCTTAGCTATGGCTACACCTTC; cdr3_aa: CASSESYLSYGYTF
d_call: TRBD1; clone_size: -; v_call: TRBV9; j_call: TRBJ1-2; cdr3_nt: TGTGCCAGCAGCACCCGGGCAGGGGGCCACTATGGCTACACCTTC; cdr3_aa: CASSTRAGGHYGYTF
d_call: TRBD1; clone_size: -; v_call: TRBV14; j_call: TRBJ2-1; cdr3_nt: TGTGCCAGCAGCCAATGGGGGACAGACTCCTACAATGAGCAGTTCTTC; cdr3_aa: CASSQWGTDSYNEQFF
d_call: -; clone_size: medium-sized; v_call: TRBV19; j_call: TRBJ1-2; cdr3_nt: TGTGCCAGTACCCAGGGGCCCCCTAGGGATGGCTACACCTTC; cdr3_aa: CASTQGPPRDGYTF
d_call: TRBD1; clone_size: -; v_call: TRBV7-2; j_call: TRBJ2-7; cdr3_nt: TGTGCCAGCAGCTTAAGGGGGCCTCTGAGCGAGCAGTACTTC; cdr3_aa: CASSLRGPLSEQYF
d_call: -; clone_size: -; v_call: TRBV7-2; j_call: TRBJ2-5; cdr3_nt: TGTGCCAGCAGCCCTCAGCGCACTCAAGAGACCCAGTACTTC; cdr3_aa: CASSPQRTQETQYF
d_call: -; clone_size: -; v_call: TRBV14; j_call: TRBJ1-2; cdr3_nt: TGTGCCAGCAGCCAAGCAGTGTGGGGTGTCTCCAACTATGGCTACACCTTC; cdr3_aa: CASSQAVWGVSNYGYTF
d_call: -; clone_size: -; v_call: TRBV2; j_call: TRBJ2-7; cdr3_nt: TGTGCCAGCAGTGACGGGTCGAGGCCGGGGTACGAGCAGTACTTC; cdr3_aa: CASSDGSRPGYEQYF
d_call: -; clone_size: -; v_call: TRBV6-5; j_call: TRBJ2-4; cdr3_nt: TGTGCCAGCAAATTGGGGAGAGGGGCCAAAAACATTCAGTACTTC; cdr3_aa: CASKLGRGAKNIQYF
d_call: -; clone_size: few; v_call: TRBV6-1; j_call: TRBJ1-5; cdr3_nt: TGTGCCAGCAGTCTCACAGGGATCGTTAATCAGCCCCAGCATTTT; cdr3_aa: CASSLTGIVNQPQHF
d_call: -; clone_size: once; v_call: TRBV6-5; j_call: TRBJ2-7; cdr3_nt: TGTGCCAGCAGTCCCCTGCGTGGCTCCTACGAGCAGTACTTC; cdr3_aa: CASSPLRGSYEQYF
d_call: -; clone_size: -; v_call: TRBV18; j_call: TRBJ2-1; cdr3_nt: TGTGCCAGCTCACCACCTTGGTCCGGCGACAGGAATGAGCAGTTCTTC; cdr3_aa: CASSPPWSGDRNEQFF
d_call: -; clone_size: few; v_call: TRBV7-9; j_call: TRBJ2-6; cdr3_nt: TGTGCCAGCATAGGTAGGGCCAACGTCCTGACTTTC; cdr3_aa: CASIGRANVLTF
d_call: -; clone_size: -; v_call: TRBV2; j_call: TRBJ2-7; cdr3_nt: TGTGCCACCCGCCCCGACAGTACCTACGAGCAGTACTTC; cdr3_aa: CATRPDSTYEQYF
d_call: -; clone_size: -; v_call: TRBV19; j_call: TRBJ1-1; cdr3_nt: TGTGCCAGTAGTGCCCGGGACCCTAACACTGAAGCTTTCTTT; cdr3_aa: CASSARDPNTEAFF
d_call: TRBD1; clone_size: -; v_call: TRBV6-6; j_call: TRBJ2-3; cdr3_nt: TGTGCCAGCAGTCCCGGACAGGCAAATACGCAGTATTTT; cdr3_aa: CASSPGQANTQYF
d_call: TRBD2; clone_size: -; v_call: TRBV5-6; j_call: TRBJ2-4; cdr3_nt: TGTGCCAGCAGCCTGGCGGGAGCTAAAAACATTCAGTACTTC; cdr3_aa: CASSLAGAKNIQYF
d_call: -; clone_size: -; v_call: TRBV7-9; j_call: TRBJ1-4; cdr3_nt: TGTGCCAGCAGCCCAGGGTTGACTAATGAAAAACTGTTTTTT; cdr3_aa: CASSPGLTNEKLFF
d_call: TRBD1; clone_size: -; v_call: TRBV5-4; j_call: TRBJ2-7; cdr3_nt: TGTGCCAGCAGCTTATCCGGACAGGGGAGGTACGAGCAGTACTTC; cdr3_aa: CASSLSGQGRYEQYF
d_call: TRBD1; clone_size: -; v_call: TRBV10-2; j_call: TRBJ1-2; cdr3_nt: TGCGCCAGCAGTGAACTCCCGGGACAGGGTTTTGATGGCTACACCTTC; cdr3_aa: CASSELPGQGFDGYTF
d_call: TRBD1; clone_size: few; v_call: TRBV6-5; j_call: TRBJ1-1; cdr3_nt: TGTGCCAGCTCGCCGGAAGGGGGCAACACTGAAGCTTTCTTT; cdr3_aa: CASSPEGGNTEAFF
d_call: -; clone_size: -; v_call: TRBV6-1; j_call: TRBJ1-2; cdr3_nt: TGTGCCAGCAGTGAATTCGGCGTTGGGGGCGGCCCCAAGAGCTATGGCTACACCTTC; cdr3_aa: CASSEFGVGGGPKSYGYTF
d_call: -; clone_size: -; v_call: TRBV14; j_call: TRBJ2-1; cdr3_nt: TGTGCCAGCAGCCAATCCCGGGAGACTGAGCAGTTCTTC; cdr3_aa: CASSQSRETEQFF
d_call: -; clone_size: -; v_call: TRBV19; j_call: TRBJ1-4; cdr3_nt: TGTGCCAGTAGTATGGACAGTTTGAATGAAAAACTGTTTTTT; cdr3_aa: CASSMDSLNEKLFF
d_call: -; clone_size: once; v_call: TRBV5-1; j_call: TRBJ1-3; cdr3_nt: TGCGCCAGCAGCTTGTCCTCCGGGACATTGGGAAACACCATATATTTT; cdr3_aa: CASSLSSGTLGNTIYF
d_call: -; clone_size: -; v_call: TRBV19; j_call: TRBJ1-6; cdr3_nt: TGTGCCAGTAGTATAGGAGGGAGGATTTCACCCCTCCACTTT; cdr3_aa: CASSIGGRISPLHF
d_call: -; clone_size: -; v_call: TRBV9; j_call: TRBJ2-7; cdr3_nt: TGTGCCAGCAGCGCCCCTTACTCGAACGAGCAGTACTTC; cdr3_aa: CASSAPYSNEQYF
d_call: -; clone_size: -; v_call: TRBV5-5; j_call: TRBJ1-2; cdr3_nt: TGTGCCAGCAGCCTACTAGACAGTTCGTTGGATGGCTACACCTTC; cdr3_aa: CASSLLDSSLDGYTF
d_call: -; clone_size: once; v_call: TRBV5-1; j_call: TRBJ2-3; cdr3_nt: TGCGCCAGCAGCTTATCTAGCACAGATACGCAGTATTTT; cdr3_aa: CASSLSSTDTQYF
d_call: -; clone_size: -; v_call: TRBV7-9; j_call: TRBJ2-4; cdr3_nt: TGTGCCAGCAGCGGGGGACCTGGGGACATTCAGTACTTC; cdr3_aa: CASSGGPGDIQYF
d_call: -; clone_size: -; v_call: TRBV4-1; j_call: TRBJ1-1; cdr3_nt: TGCGCCAGCAGCCAAGGGTCCAGTGGGCAGGTAACGACTGAAGCTTTCTTT; cdr3_aa: CASSQGSSGQVTTEAFF
d_call: TRBD1; clone_size: few; v_call: TRBV4-2; j_call: TRBJ1-1; cdr3_nt: TGTGCCAGCAGCCTGGGACAGTACACTGAAGCTTTCTTT; cdr3_aa: CASSLGQYTEAFF
d_call: TRBD2; clone_size: once; v_call: TRBV7-6; j_call: TRBJ2-3; cdr3_nt: TGTGCCAGCAGCGGACTAGTTTCGGATACGCAGTATTTT; cdr3_aa: CASSGLVSDTQYF
d_call: -; clone_size: -; v_call: TRBV6-1; j_call: TRBJ1-3; cdr3_nt: TGTGCCAGTGTAGAGGGGAAAGGAAACACCATATATTTT; cdr3_aa: CASVEGKGNTIYF
d_call: -; clone_size: -; v_call: TRBV4-1; j_call: TRBJ1-2; cdr3_nt: TGCGCCAGCAGCCAAGCCTGGGGAGACAGGTCGGGCTACACCTTC; cdr3_aa: CASSQAWGDRSGYTF
d_call: TRBD1; clone_size: -; v_call: TRBV2; j_call: TRBJ2-3; cdr3_nt: TGTGCCAGCAGGACAGGGCGGGATACGCAGTATTTT; cdr3_aa: CASRTGRDTQYF
d_call: -; clone_size: -; v_call: TRBV5-4; j_call: TRBJ1-2; cdr3_nt: TGTGCCAGCAGCTTGAGGGGTGACTATGGCTACACCTTC; cdr3_aa: CASSLRGDYGYTF
d_call: -; clone_size: -; v_call: TRBV6-4; j_call: TRBJ1-2; cdr3_nt: TGTGCCAGCAGTGACTCAGATAACAGGATCTTTGGCTACACCTTC; cdr3_aa: CASSDSDNRIFGYTF
d_call: -; clone_size: few; v_call: TRBV2; j_call: TRBJ1-2; cdr3_nt: TGTGCCAGCAGCGATTATGGCTACACCTTC; cdr3_aa: CASSDYGYTF
d_call: -; clone_size: -; v_call: TRBV4-1; j_call: TRBJ1-5; cdr3_nt: TGCGCCAGCAGCCAAGATAGGGTAGCTGGTGCGGGGCAGCCCCAGCATTTT; cdr3_aa: CASSQDRVAGAGQPQHF